This T cell receptor (beta chain) originates from a study of cytomegalovirus exposure and HLA in healthy donors. Study context: A subsequent analysis stated that the roughly 130 validation repertoires were run on the same platform as the roughly 670 first-cohort repertoires.

Germline CDR1 SGDLS, CDR2 YYNGEE. Deletions cut 4 bases from V and 4 bases from J, with 22 bases between. The CDR3 length is 17 residues. Data came from immunoSEQ multiplex PCR; TCRdb stores just in-frame clones and leaves some out. The sample records some 140,000 clones, 85% to 90% being singletons. The chain employs TRBV9 and TRBJ2-3, with a weak D call TRBD1 (7 bases). The sample comprised PBMCs. This receptor was identified in a woman under 30 in good health and CMV-seropositive. CDR3 sequence reads: CASSLGQSSREADTQYF. The DNA of the CDR3 is TGTGCCAGCAGCTTGGGACAGTCCAGCAGGGAGGCAGATACGCAGTATTTT.